This is a list of T cell receptor beta chains from one sample in a study of shared clonotypes between healthy human individuals. The method was immunoSEQ multiplex PCR; TCRdb's version includes in-frame clones alone and lacks a portion of them. The sample holds millions of clones, about 93% seen once. The sequencing sample was made of naive CD8+ T cells from PBMCs. These receptors all stem from a man aged 18 to 30 in good health. Some clones in this sample may be carry-over from other donors' samples. Each CDR3 is given with its conserved first and last residue. D genes are given only for firm matches. The size entry is marked missing in some rows and otherwise reads once, few, many or a size class.

j_call: TRBJ1-5
v_call: TRBV27
clone_size: -
cdr3_length: 17
d_call: -
cdr3_aa: CASSSIDRAVPNQPQHF
cdr3_nt: TGTGCCAGCAGTTCTATAGATAGGGCGGTTCCCAATCAGCCCCAGCATTTT

j_call: TRBJ1-2
v_call: TRBV6-7
clone_size: few
cdr3_length: 11
d_call: -
cdr3_aa: CASSYSYGYTF
cdr3_nt: TGTGCCAGCAGTTACTCTTATGGCTACACCTTC

j_call: TRBJ1-2
v_call: TRBV19
clone_size: -
cdr3_length: 16
d_call: -
cdr3_aa: CASSIDLETGPYGYTF
cdr3_nt: TGTGCCAGTAGTATAGATCTGGAAACAGGGCCCTATGGCTACACCTTC

j_call: TRBJ2-1
v_call: TRBV11-2
clone_size: -
cdr3_length: 15
d_call: TRBD2
cdr3_aa: CASSAGTSGYNEQFF
cdr3_nt: TGTGCCAGCAGCGCCGGGACTAGCGGATACAATGAGCAGTTCTTC

j_call: TRBJ2-3
v_call: TRBV27
clone_size: -
cdr3_length: 14
d_call: -
cdr3_aa: CASSLDGMADTQYF
cdr3_nt: TGTGCCAGCAGTTTGGACGGGATGGCAGATACGCAGTATTTT

j_call: TRBJ1-5
v_call: TRBV25-1
clone_size: -
cdr3_length: 14
d_call: -
cdr3_aa: CASSTGSRNQPQHF
cdr3_nt: TGTGCCAGCAGTACAGGGAGTAGGAATCAGCCCCAGCATTTT

j_call: TRBJ1-5
v_call: TRBV27
clone_size: -
cdr3_length: 15
d_call: -
cdr3_aa: CASSLTALPNQPQHF
cdr3_nt: TGTGCCAGCAGTTTGACAGCTTTACCCAATCAGCCCCAGCATTTT

j_call: TRBJ1-2
v_call: TRBV30
clone_size: -
cdr3_length: 13
d_call: -
cdr3_aa: CAWRPQGRYGYTF
cdr3_nt: TGTGCCTGGAGACCTCAGGGTCGCTATGGCTACACCTTC

j_call: TRBJ2-5
v_call: TRBV5-1
clone_size: -
cdr3_length: 19
d_call: -
cdr3_aa: CASSSPTGGAGPLGETQYF
cdr3_nt: TGCGCCAGCAGCTCCCCTACCGGAGGGGCAGGGCCCCTGGGAGAGACCCAGTACTTC

j_call: TRBJ1-4
v_call: TRBV9
clone_size: few
cdr3_length: 12
d_call: -
cdr3_aa: CASSLRGEKLFF
cdr3_nt: TGTGCCAGCAGCCTAAGAGGTGAAAAACTGTTTTTT

j_call: TRBJ2-1
v_call: TRBV7-9
clone_size: -
cdr3_length: 16
d_call: TRBD1
cdr3_aa: CASSLVGTGVYNEQFF
cdr3_nt: TGTGCCAGCAGCTTAGTTGGGACAGGGGTCTACAATGAGCAGTTCTTC

j_call: TRBJ1-2
v_call: TRBV5-5
clone_size: -
cdr3_length: 12
d_call: -
cdr3_aa: CASSWTAGDYTF
cdr3_nt: TGTGCCAGCAGCTGGACAGCGGGGGACTACACCTTC

j_call: TRBJ1-2
v_call: TRBV4-2
clone_size: few
cdr3_length: 14
d_call: TRBD1
cdr3_aa: CASSQEWTGYGYTF
cdr3_nt: TGTGCCAGCAGCCAAGAGTGGACAGGCTATGGCTACACCTTC

j_call: TRBJ2-1
v_call: TRBV7-9
clone_size: -
cdr3_length: 16
d_call: TRBD2
cdr3_aa: CASSPEEGLTYNEQFF
cdr3_nt: TGTGCCAGCAGCCCCGAGGAGGGACTAACATACAATGAGCAGTTCTTC

j_call: TRBJ2-7
v_call: TRBV28
clone_size: -
cdr3_length: 14
d_call: TRBD1
cdr3_aa: CASRRTGNSYEQYF
cdr3_nt: TGTGCCAGCAGAAGGACAGGAAACTCCTACGAGCAGTACTTC

j_call: TRBJ2-5
v_call: TRBV7-3
clone_size: once
cdr3_length: 13
d_call: -
cdr3_aa: CASSPRGRETQYF
cdr3_nt: TGTGCCAGCAGCCCGAGAGGTCGGGAGACCCAGTACTTC

j_call: TRBJ2-1
v_call: TRBV9
clone_size: -
cdr3_length: 15
d_call: TRBD2
cdr3_aa: CASSVGGTTYNEQFF
cdr3_nt: TGTGCCAGCAGCGTAGGGGGGACTACCTACAATGAGCAGTTCTTC

j_call: TRBJ2-1
v_call: TRBV7-9
clone_size: -
cdr3_length: 16
d_call: TRBD2
cdr3_aa: CASSPGLAAPYNEQFF
cdr3_nt: TGTGCCAGCAGCCCGGGACTAGCGGCTCCCTACAATGAGCAGTTCTTC

j_call: TRBJ2-3
v_call: TRBV5-6
clone_size: -
cdr3_length: 16
d_call: -
cdr3_aa: CASSLGATRGADTQYF
cdr3_nt: TGTGCCAGCAGCTTGGGAGCCACGAGGGGGGCAGATACGCAGTATTTT

j_call: TRBJ2-3
v_call: TRBV4-2
clone_size: -
cdr3_length: 16
d_call: TRBD2
cdr3_aa: CASSQGLADRTDTQYF
cdr3_nt: TGTGCCAGCAGCCAAGGGCTAGCGGATCGCACAGATACGCAGTATTTT

j_call: TRBJ2-5
v_call: TRBV5-6
clone_size: -
cdr3_length: 16
d_call: -
cdr3_aa: CASSSEPDRTAETQYF
cdr3_nt: TGTGCCAGCAGCTCAGAACCGGACCGGACCGCGGAGACCCAGTACTTC

j_call: TRBJ1-4
v_call: TRBV14
clone_size: -
cdr3_length: 15
d_call: -
cdr3_aa: CASSQVGGDNEKLFF
cdr3_nt: TGTGCCAGCAGCCAAGTGGGGGGCGATAATGAAAAACTGTTTTTT